These 28 T cell receptor beta chains share one sample of origin, sequenced in a study of shared clonotypes between healthy human individuals. The repertoire was sequenced with immunoSEQ multiplex PCR; TCRdb's copy has only in-frame clones and lacks some. The sample includes more than 2,000,000 clones, more than 80% of them seen just once. Sequencing was carried out using naive CD4+ T cells sorted from blood. Subset in this sample: CD45RA+ positively selected. The receptor source for this set is a man aged 18 to 29 in good health.

Remarks on this clone: This specimen includes other DNA sequences encoding the same CDR3. The J gene is TRBJ2-5, the V gene TRBV19; 10 bases agree with TRBD1. The V segment lost 0 bases and the J segment 4 bases; nucleotides outside the gene matches: 2. Germline CDR1 and CDR2: LNHDA and SQIVND (reference sequence). The CDR3 contains 15 residues. CDR3 region: CASSIEGTGVETQYF. The DNA for the CDR3 is TGTGCCAGTAGTATAGAGGGGACAGGGGTAGAGACCCAGTACTTC.

The chain links TRBV6-5 to TRBJ1-4; D possibly corresponds to TRBD1 (5 bases). The germline V and J ends were trimmed by 5 bases and 8 bases, with 21 bases remaining between them. The CDR3 consists of 16 residues. Germline V gene lookup returns CDR1 MNHEY and CDR2 SVGAGI. The CDR3 loop is CASSHWGGVTDEKLFF. In nucleotides, the CDR3 is TGTGCCAGCAGTCACTGGGGGGGGGTGACCGACGAAAAACTGTTTTTT.

The rearrangement uses TRBV5-1 and TRBJ2-2; the D is unclear. The germline CDR1 and CDR2 sequences are SGHRS and YFSETQ. The CDR3 has 12 amino acids. Trimming stripped 7 bases from V and 8 bases from J, with 12 bases between. CDR3: CASFRPGGELFF. In nucleotides, the CDR3 is TGCGCCAGCTTTCGCCCAGGAGGGGAGCTGTTTTTT.

This rearrangement joins TRBV13 to TRBJ2-7; 11 bases agree with TRBD2. Unmatched junction bases numbered 3, after V lost 1 base and J lost 4 bases. The CDR3 is made up of 15 amino acids. CDR1 and CDR2 (germline): PRHDT, FYEKMQ (reference sequence). CDR3 sequence (DNA): TGTGCCAGCAGCTTAGCTAGCGGGGGGCGGTACGAGCAGTACTTC. It codes for CASSLASGGRYEQYF.

This chain links TRBV5-1 with TRBJ2-1; D is perhaps TRBD2 (7 bases). Germline V gives CDR1 SGHRS, CDR2 YFSETQ. V lost 3 bases to trimming and J lost 12 bases, with 19 bases between them. The CDR3 totals 14 residues. The CDR3, as DNA: TGCGCCAGCAGCTCCGAGGGGGGGCCTTCACGGCAGTTCTTC. Translating gives CASSSEGGPSRQFF.

The rearrangement joins TRBV19 to TRBJ1-5, with a weak D call TRBD1 (5 bases). Germline-derived CDR1 and CDR2 are LNHDA and SQIVND (reference sequence). The ends were cut back, 3 bases at V and 2 bases at J, with 11 bases in the middle. The CDR3 contains 15 residues. The CDR3 DNA follows: TGTGCCAGTAGTATTTCCGGGGCGGGCAATCAGCCCCAGCATTTT. Protein: CASSISGAGNQPQHF.

The V call is TRBV27, the J call TRBJ2-5; perhaps TRBD2 as D (5 bases). V lost 2 bases, J lost 4 bases, and 17 bases lay in between. The CDR3 loop spans 16 amino acids. Germline V gene sequence: CDR1 MNHEY, CDR2 SMNVEV (reference sequence). The CDR3 nucleotides read TGTGCCAGCAGTTTAAATTCCGTGGGCGCGGGAGAGACCCAGTACTTC. Protein product: CASSLNSVGAGETQYF.

Of note for this clone: The identical CDR3 is also encoded by other nucleotide sequences in the sample. The chain has TRBV5-1 and TRBJ2-5; 8 nucleotides match TRBD1. The CDR3 length is 13 residues. CDR1 and CDR2 (germline): SGHRS, YFSETQ. V shed 4 bases and J 5 bases; nucleotides not matched to a gene: 4. The CDR3 loop reads CASSAGQGETQYF. Written as DNA, the CDR3 is TGCGCCAGCAGCGCCGGACAGGGCGAGACCCAGTACTTC.

The chain couples TRBV6-4 to TRBJ2-7, with 9 bases matching TRBD2. V was clipped by 2 bases and J by 2 bases; unmatched bases: 16. Germline loops: CDR1 MRHNA, CDR2 SNTAGT. This CDR3 has 19 amino acids. CDR3 in DNA: TGTGCCAGCAGTGACGCAGGACTTTGCGGGGGGGAACAGACCTACGAGCAGTACTTC. It is translated as CASSDAGLCGGEQTYEQYF.

This clone has only one observation. The CDR3: CASSPGRLTLETQYF. In DNA, the CDR3 is TGCGCCAGCAGCCCGGGGAGACTAACACTAGAGACCCAGTACTTC. The chain carries TRBV5-1 and TRBJ2-5, with a tentative D call TRBD2 (5 bases). CDR1 is SGHRS and CDR2 is YFSETQ in the germline V gene. V shed 4 bases and J shed 4 bases, with 17 bases lying between them. CDR3 length: 15 residues.

This clone appeared a single time. This sequence joins TRBV28 and TRBJ2-4; D unresolved. CDR1 is MDHEN, CDR2 SYDVKM, per germline. V lost 4 bases and J 3 bases, leaving 10 bases between the germline ends. This CDR3 comprises 14 residues. The CDR3 here is CASSSSGHKNIQYF. In nucleotides, the CDR3 is TGTGCCAGCAGTTCCAGTGGCCACAAAAACATTCAGTACTTC. The full variable domain, with the rest looked up from reference TRBV28 and TRBJ2-4, is DVKVTQSSRYLVKRTGEKVFLECVQDMDHENMFWYRQDPGLGLRLIYFSYDVKMKEKGDIPEGYSVSREKKERFSLILESASTNQTSMYLCASSSSGHKNIQYFGAGTRLSVL.

The V gene is TRBV5-1, the J gene TRBJ2-5; D unresolved. This CDR3 contains 15 residues. The V gene lost 2 bases and the J gene lost 1 base, with 12 bases spanning the gap. Looked up from germline, CDR1 is SGHRS and CDR2 is YFSETQ. As DNA, the CDR3 is TGCGCCAGCAGCTTTGCTCTAGGAGCCCAAGAGACCCAGTACTTC. It translates to CASSFALGAQETQYF.

The V gene is TRBV2, the J gene TRBJ2-7, with TRBD1 matching over 8 bases. Losses at the gene ends were 7 bases for V and 2 bases for J; bases not matched to a gene: 4. Germline V CDR1 and CDR2: SNHLY, FYNNEI. The length of the CDR3 is 13 residues. In DNA, the CDR3 is TGTGCCAGCACCGGACAGGGACCCTACGAGCAGTACTTC. Protein sequence: CASTGQGPYEQYF.

This chain uses TRBV7-8 with TRBJ1-5; D is ambiguous. The V gene lost 2 bases and the J gene lost 7 bases, with 9 bases spanning the gap. The germline CDR1 and CDR2 sequences are SGHVS and FQNEAQ. The CDR3 consists of 13 residues. The CDR3 nucleotides are TGTGCCAGCAGCTTATTGAGTCCCCAGCCCCAGCATTTT. Protein product: CASSLLSPQPQHF.

This rearrangement joins TRBV18 to TRBJ1-2; D call uncertain. Trimming removed 0 bases at V and 8 bases at J, with 10 bases between. CDR1 is KGHSH and CDR2 is LQKENI in the germline V gene. The CDR3 sequence is 13 residues long. The DNA for the CDR3 is TGTGCCAGCTCACCACCGGCCCAGGCAGGCTACACCTTC. Its translation: CASSPPAQAGYTF. The variable domain in full, with the rest retrieved from reference TRBV18 and TRBJ1-2, is NAGVMQNPRHLVRRRGQEARLRCSPMKGHSHVYWYRQLPEEGLKFMVYLQKENIIDESGMPKERFSAEFPKEGPSILRIQQVVRGDSAAYFCASSPPAQAGYTFGSGTRLTVV.

The chain couples TRBV7-9 to TRBJ1-3; TRBD1 agrees at 8 bases. The germline CDR1 and CDR2 sequences are SEHNR and FQNEAQ (reference sequence). CDR3 length equals 17 residues. With V trimmed by 5 bases and J by 4 bases, 13 bases remained unmatched. The CDR3 sequence is CASSRKPTGGSGNTIYF. The CDR3 DNA follows: TGTGCCAGCAGCCGAAAACCAACAGGGGGTTCGGGAAACACCATATATTTT.

The V gene is TRBV19, the J gene TRBJ2-5, with 7 nucleotides matching TRBD1. The CDR3 is 13 amino acids. Germline V lookup: CDR1 LNHDA, CDR2 SQIVND (reference sequence). After removal of 6 bases from V and 7 bases from J, the junction contained 8 bases not matched to a gene. CDR3 in amino acids: CASRQGLEGTQYF. Written as DNA, the CDR3 is TGTGCCAGTAGACAGGGGTTAGAGGGGACCCAGTACTTC. Full variable domain (outside the CDR3, taken from reference TRBV19 and TRBJ2-5): DGGITQSPKYLFRKEGQNVTLSCEQNLNHDAMYWYRQDPGQGLRLIYYSQIVNDFQKGDIAEGYSVSREKKESFPLTVTSAQKNPTAFYLCASRQGLEGTQYFGPGTRLLVL.

The CDR3 DNA follows: TGCGCCAGCAGCCGGACCGGGACTAGCCCCCACCTCACAGATACGCAGTATTTT. Translating gives CASSRTGTSPHLTDTQYF. J is TRBJ2-3 and V is TRBV4-1; 9 bases align to TRBD2. This CDR3 region has 18 residues. Germline V gene lookup returns CDR1 MGHRA and CDR2 YSYEKL. V dropped 4 bases and J dropped 2; count of bases not matched to a gene: 13.

CDR3 DNA: TGTGCCAGTAGTATCGTAGGGGGCTTCTACGAGCAGTACTTC. Its protein is CASSIVGGFYEQYF. This rearrangement joins TRBV19 to TRBJ2-7, with 7 positions matching TRBD1. J was trimmed by 3 bases and V by 3 bases; bases with no gene match: 5. This CDR3 region has 14 residues. CDR1 is LNHDA, CDR2 SQIVND, per germline (reference sequence). Full variable domain (rest looked up from reference TRBV19 and TRBJ2-7): DGGITQSPKYLFRKEGQNVTLSCEQNLNHDAMYWYRQDPGQGLRLIYYSQIVNDFQKGDIAEGYSVSREKKESFPLTVTSAQKNPTAFYLCASSIVGGFYEQYFGPGTRLTVT.

The count of this clone is one. The rearrangement joins TRBV4-3 to TRBJ2-1, with 9 bases matching TRBD2. The CDR3 has 18 amino acids. Trimming at V came to 0 bases and at J to 2 bases, leaving 8 bases not matched to a gene. The germline V gene encodes CDR1 LGHNA and CDR2 YSLEER. The CDR3 sequence: CASSQEFSGRGTYNEQFF. CDR3 bases: TGCGCCAGCAGCCAAGAGTTTAGCGGGAGAGGGACCTACAATGAGCAGTTCTTC.

This clone was seen more than once but under ten times. J is TRBJ1-6 and V is TRBV7-2; D unclear. The V end was cut by 6 bases, the J end by 0 bases, with 6 bases between. The CDR3 is 14 amino acids. CDR1 SGHTA and CDR2 FQGNSA come from the germline V gene. The CDR3 nucleotides read TGTGCCAGCAGATCGCCCTCCTATAATTCACCCCTCCACTTT. As protein: CASRSPSYNSPLHF. Using reference TRBV7-2 and TRBJ1-6 for the parts outside the CDR3, the full variable domain is GAGVSQSPSNKVTEKGKDVELRCDPISGHTALYWYRQSLGQGLEFLIYFQGNSAPDKSGLPSDRFSAERTGGSVSTLTIQRTQQEDSAVYLCASRSPSYNSPLHFGNGTRLTVT.

The chain employs TRBV15 and TRBJ2-5, with a weak D call TRBD1 (6 bases). Trimming took off 1 base at V and 5 bases at J, with 20 bases between the two ends. The CDR3 is 17 residues long. Per the germline V gene, CDR1 is LNHNV and CDR2 is YYDKDF (reference sequence). CDR3: CATSRASGTGSYETQYF. DNA for the CDR3: TGTGCCACCAGCAGAGCTTCGGGAACAGGGAGTTACGAGACCCAGTACTTC.

The J gene is TRBJ2-3, the V gene TRBV6-1, with 8 positions matching TRBD2. With 5 bases clipped from V and 2 bases from J, the junction kept 3 bases outside the gene matches. The germline gives CDR1 MNHNS, CDR2 SASEGT. The CDR3 runs to 14 residues. The CDR3 DNA is TGTGCCAGCAGTACTAGCGGATACACAGATACGCAGTATTTT. Translation: CASSTSGYTDTQYF.

The chain links TRBV10-3 to TRBJ1-3, with D hard to call. CDR1 is ENHRY, CDR2 SYGVKD, per germline. The CDR3 loop spans 14 amino acids. Trimming stripped 10 bases from V and 0 bases from J, with 13 bases between. The CDR3 spells CASQAQSSGNTIYF. CDR3 sequence (DNA): TGTGCCAGCCAAGCTCAGAGCTCTGGAAACACCATATATTTT.

In its sample, this clone was seen once. The chain employs TRBV7-8 and TRBJ2-7; D is uncertain. The germline CDR1 and CDR2 sequences are SGHVS and FQNEAQ. The CDR3 spans 14 residues. V was pared by 4 bases and J by 4 bases, with 14 bases between. CDR3 bases: TGTGCCAGCAGCTCGGGCGCGGCGATATACGAGCAGTACTTC. It is translated as CASSSGAAIYEQYF. The full variable domain, with the rest looked up from reference TRBV7-8 and TRBJ2-7, is GAGVSQSPRYKVAKRGQDVALRCDPISGHVSLFWYQQALGQGPEFLTYFQNEAQLDKSGLPSDRFFAERPEGSVSTLKIQRTQQEDSAVYLCASSSGAAIYEQYFGPGTRLTVT.

As for this clone: Compared with germline, one end of the junction differs, possibly owing to a read error. The chain carries TRBV5-4 and TRBJ2-1; TRBD2 matches at 8 bases. Germline loops: CDR1 SGHNT, CDR2 YYREEE (reference sequence). The CDR3 spans 13 residues. The CDR3 sequence is CASSSPTGLDLIF. The CDR3 DNA reads TGTGCCAGCAGCTCACCCACGGGACTAGACTTGATCTTC.

For this clone: Additional DNA sequences in this sample encode the identical CDR3. This sequence joins TRBV27 and TRBJ1-4; D unresolved. The CDR3 is 13 amino acids. V lost 0 bases and J lost 5, with 4 bases in between. Per the germline V gene, CDR1 is MNHEY and CDR2 is SMNVEV (reference sequence). CDR3 nucleotides: TGTGCCAGCAGTTTATCGCGGAATGAAAAACTGTTTTTT. This translates into CASSLSRNEKLFF.

V and J are TRBV7-3 and TRBJ2-2; D uncertain. Germline CDR1 SGHTA, CDR2 FQGTGA. Trimming cost V 2 bases and J 3 bases, with 4 bases left between them. The CDR3 consists of 13 residues. CDR3 in DNA: TGTGCCAGCAGCTTAGCGGACACCGGGGAGCTGTTTTTT. As protein: CASSLADTGELFF.